This record concerns one T cell receptor (beta chain) sequence. What it binds is not known. CDR1 and CDR2 from the germline V gene are SGDLS and YYNGEE. V shed 0 bases and J shed 6 bases, with 16 bases lying between them. The CDR3 extends over 16 amino acids. This entry belongs to a study of memory CD4+ T cells and cytomegalovirus serostatus. Looking at the study overall: This sample comes from healthy Belgian adults, several CMV seropositive, approximately 24 seronegative.

General study results and limits: Each of some 67 CMV-associated TCRbeta sequences occurred in one to five individuals.

Single viable CD3+CD4+CD8-CD45RO+ cells were sorted as the memory CD4+ T cells. Per the study methods: Out-of-frame sequences were removed, leaving 2,000,000 or so distinct TCRbeta sequences. This table comes from immunoSEQ multiplex PCR, and its TCRdb copy is limited to in-frame clones, with some not included. The V and J calls and the clone size are those of that table, but D and trimming were determined from the DNA. The repertoire includes around 50,000 clones, around four fifths of them detected once, and around 0.61% sits in the top ten. Sequencing was carried out using memory CD4+ T cells from blood. The rearrangement uses TRBV9 and TRBJ2-1; D is unclear. This clonotype originated in an adult in good health and CMV-seronegative. CDR3 in amino acids: CASSVALALYRNEQFF. DNA for the CDR3: TGTGCCAGCAGCGTAGCGTTAGCCCTCTACCGCAATGAGCAGTTCTTC.